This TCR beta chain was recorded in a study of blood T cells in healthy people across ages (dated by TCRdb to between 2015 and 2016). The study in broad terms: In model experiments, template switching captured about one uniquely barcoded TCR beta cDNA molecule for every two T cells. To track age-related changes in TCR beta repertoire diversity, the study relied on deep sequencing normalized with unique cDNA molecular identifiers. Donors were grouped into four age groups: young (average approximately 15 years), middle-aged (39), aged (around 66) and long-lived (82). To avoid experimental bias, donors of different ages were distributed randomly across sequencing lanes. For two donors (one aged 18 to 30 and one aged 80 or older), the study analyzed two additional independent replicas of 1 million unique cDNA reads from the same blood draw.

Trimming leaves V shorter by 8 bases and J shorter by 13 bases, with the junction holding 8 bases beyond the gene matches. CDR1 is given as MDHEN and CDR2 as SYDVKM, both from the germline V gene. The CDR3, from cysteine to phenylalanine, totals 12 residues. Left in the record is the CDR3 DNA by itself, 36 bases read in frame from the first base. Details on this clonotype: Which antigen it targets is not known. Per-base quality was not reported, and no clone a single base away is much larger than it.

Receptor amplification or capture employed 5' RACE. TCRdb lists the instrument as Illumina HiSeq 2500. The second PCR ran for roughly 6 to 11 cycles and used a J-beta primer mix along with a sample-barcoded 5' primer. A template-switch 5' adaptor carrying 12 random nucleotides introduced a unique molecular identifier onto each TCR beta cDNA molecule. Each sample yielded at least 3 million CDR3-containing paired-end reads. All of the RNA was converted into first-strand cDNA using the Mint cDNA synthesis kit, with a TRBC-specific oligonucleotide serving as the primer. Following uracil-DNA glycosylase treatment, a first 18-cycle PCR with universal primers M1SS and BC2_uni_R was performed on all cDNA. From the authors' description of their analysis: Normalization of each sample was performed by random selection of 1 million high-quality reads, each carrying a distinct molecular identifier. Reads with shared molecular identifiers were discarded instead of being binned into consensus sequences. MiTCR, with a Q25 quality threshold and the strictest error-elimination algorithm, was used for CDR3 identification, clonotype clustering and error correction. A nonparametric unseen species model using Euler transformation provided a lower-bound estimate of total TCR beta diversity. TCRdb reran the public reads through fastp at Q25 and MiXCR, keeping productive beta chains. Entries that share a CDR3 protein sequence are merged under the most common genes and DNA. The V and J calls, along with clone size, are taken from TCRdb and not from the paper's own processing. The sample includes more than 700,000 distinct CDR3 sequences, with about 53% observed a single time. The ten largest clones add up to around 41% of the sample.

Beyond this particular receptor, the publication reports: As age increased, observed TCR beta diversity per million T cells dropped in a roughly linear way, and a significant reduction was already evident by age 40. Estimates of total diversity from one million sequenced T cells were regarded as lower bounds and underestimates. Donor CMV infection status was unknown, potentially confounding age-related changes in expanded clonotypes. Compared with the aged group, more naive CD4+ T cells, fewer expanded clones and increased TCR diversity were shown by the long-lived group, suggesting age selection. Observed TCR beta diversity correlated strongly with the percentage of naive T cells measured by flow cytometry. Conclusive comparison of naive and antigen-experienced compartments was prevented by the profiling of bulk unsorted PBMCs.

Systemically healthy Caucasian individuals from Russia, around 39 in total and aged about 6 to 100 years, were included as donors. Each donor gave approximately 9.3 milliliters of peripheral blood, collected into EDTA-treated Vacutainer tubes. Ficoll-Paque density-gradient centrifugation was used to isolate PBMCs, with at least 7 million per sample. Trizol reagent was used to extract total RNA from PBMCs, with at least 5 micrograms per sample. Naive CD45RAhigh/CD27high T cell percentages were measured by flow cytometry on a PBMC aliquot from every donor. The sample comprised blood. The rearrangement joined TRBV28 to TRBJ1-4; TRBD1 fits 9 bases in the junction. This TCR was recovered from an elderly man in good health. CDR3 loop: CASGYRGLGLFF. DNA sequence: TGTGCCAGCGGATACAGGGGGCTCGGACTGTTTTTT.